The 12 T cell receptor beta chains below come from one sample, sequenced in a study of OX40 agonist ivuxolimab in advanced cancers. Sequencing was performed with immunoSEQ multiplex PCR; in TCRdb, only in-frame clones are kept and a portion is missing. The table lists tens of thousands of clones, about 88% of them singletons. The sample was CD4+ or CD8+ T cells sorted from blood, taken in a trial of the OX40 agonist ivuxolimab. Receptors originate from an adult with an advanced solid tumor such as melanoma, head and neck, liver or kidney cancer.

The chain joins TRBV5-6 to TRBJ1-4, with D possibly being TRBD1 (5 bases). This CDR3 has 17 amino acids. Deletions cut 4 bases from V and 14 bases from J, with 30 bases between. CDR1 is SGHDT, CDR2 YYEEEE, per germline. The CDR3 reads CASSTTPDSTSFTDLFF. CDR3 nucleotides: TGTGCCAGCAGCACCACACCAGACAGTACCTCTTTTACGGACCTGTTTTTT.

The rearrangement uses TRBV7-9 and TRBJ1-2; D unresolved. The CDR3 is 16 residues long. V lost 2 bases to trimming and J lost 0 bases, with 13 bases between them. Germline V gene data show CDR1 as SEHNR and CDR2 as FQNEAQ (reference sequence). CDR3 DNA sequence: TGTGCCAGCAGCTTATTGGAGACCCTATCTAACTATGGCTACACCTTC. Its translation is CASSLLETLSNYGYTF.

V and J are TRBV6-5 and TRBJ2-2; weak D call: TRBD1 (6 bases). This CDR3 is 15 amino acids long. The germline gives CDR1 MNHEY, CDR2 SVGAGI. Between the trimmed V and J ends, which lost 0 bases and 6 bases, there was a span of 11 bases. The CDR3 protein is CASSYSPQGPGELFF. Here the CDR3 DNA reads TGTGCCAGCAGTTACTCCCCACAGGGTCCCGGGGAGCTGTTTTTT.

The chain recombines TRBV7-6 with TRBJ2-1; perhaps TRBD2 as D (5 bases). The CDR3 consists of 16 residues. Germline V lookup: CDR1 SGHVS, CDR2 FNYEAQ. V lost 5 bases to trimming and J lost 0 bases, with 14 bases between them. CDR3 nucleotides: TGTGCCAGCAGCCAGATGGGAGTTAGCTCCTACAATGAGCAGTTCTTC. This sequence encodes CASSQMGVSSYNEQFF.

This chain uses TRBV27 with TRBJ2-7; D is unclear. The CDR3 sequence is 14 residues long. CDR1 is MNHEY, CDR2 SMNVEV, per germline (reference sequence). With 6 bases removed from V and 2 bases from J, the gap between germline ends came to 14 bases. The chain's CDR3 is CASRASGPPYEQYF. The CDR3 nucleotides read TGTGCCAGCAGGGCGTCCGGACCACCCTACGAGCAGTACTTC.

In DNA, the CDR3 is TGTGCCAGCAGTGAAAATAGTTTGGCAGGGCATAGCAATCAGCCCCAGCATTTT. Translated, it gives CASSENSLAGHSNQPQHF. The chain has TRBV6-1 and TRBJ1-5, with D tentatively TRBD1 (5 bases). In germline, CDR1 is MNHNS, CDR2 SASEGT. V gave up 2 bases and J gave up 0 bases, with 17 bases separating them. The CDR3 is made up of 18 amino acids.

DNA of the CDR3: TGTGCTAGTGGTTTGTTTCGAGGGAAAATCTACATTGAAGCTTTCTTT. It specifies CASGLFRGKIYIEAFF. J is TRBJ1-1 and V is TRBV12-5; D is undetermined. Germline assignment: CDR1 LGHNT and CDR2 FRNRAP. V lost 2 bases and J 7 bases, leaving 20 bases between the germline ends. The CDR3 has 16 residues.

As concerns this clone: A much larger clone lies one base from this, so it may be a read error. The same CDR3 can be traced to other DNA sequences in this sample. The rearrangement uses TRBV4-1 and TRBJ2-1, with D unclear. The V end lost 0 bases, the J end lost 7 bases, and 7 bases lay between the germline ends. The germline CDR1 and CDR2 sequences are MGHRA and YSYEKL. The CDR3 covers 13 residues. This CDR3 reads CASSQDYLNEQFF. The CDR3 region has the DNA TGCGCCAGCAGCCAAGATTATCTAAATGAGCAGTTCTTC.

The chain has TRBV6-6 and TRBJ1-5, with 8 bases aligning to TRBD1. This CDR3 comprises 16 residues. V lost 6 bases and J lost 0; bases outside the gene matches: 7. Per germline, CDR1 MNHNY and CDR2 SVGAGI (reference sequence). The CDR3 nucleotides read TGTGCCAGCAGCCGCGACAGGGGATATAGCAATCAGCCCCAGCATTTT. Amino acid sequence: CASSRDRGYSNQPQHF.

The chain joins TRBV6-5 to TRBJ2-1; D gene ambiguous. CDR3 length: 13 amino acids. The V gene's germline CDR1 is MNHEY and CDR2 SVGAGI. Trimming cost V 2 bases and J 7 bases, with 9 bases left between them. CDR3 protein: CASSYNSKNEQFF. The CDR3 nucleotides read TGTGCCAGCAGTTACAACAGCAAGAATGAGCAGTTCTTC.

The rearrangement joins TRBV9 to TRBJ2-7; 13 bases fit TRBD2. Losses at the gene ends were 3 bases for V and 1 base for J; bases not matched to a gene: 4. Germline V lookup: CDR1 SGDLS, CDR2 YYNGEE. There are 16 residues in the CDR3. The CDR3 spells CASSAGTSGKSYEQYF. The CDR3 bases are TGTGCCAGCAGCGCCGGGACTAGCGGGAAGTCCTACGAGCAGTACTTC.

V is TRBV18 and J is TRBJ1-1, with no clear D. Per the germline V gene, CDR1 is KGHSH and CDR2 is LQKENI. V dropped 4 bases and J dropped 5 bases, with 17 bases sitting between them. The CDR3 contains 15 residues. In DNA form, the CDR3 reads TGTGCCAGCTCACTTAGCGGACTGCATGGTACTGAAGCTTTCTTT. This sequence encodes CASSLSGLHGTEAFF.